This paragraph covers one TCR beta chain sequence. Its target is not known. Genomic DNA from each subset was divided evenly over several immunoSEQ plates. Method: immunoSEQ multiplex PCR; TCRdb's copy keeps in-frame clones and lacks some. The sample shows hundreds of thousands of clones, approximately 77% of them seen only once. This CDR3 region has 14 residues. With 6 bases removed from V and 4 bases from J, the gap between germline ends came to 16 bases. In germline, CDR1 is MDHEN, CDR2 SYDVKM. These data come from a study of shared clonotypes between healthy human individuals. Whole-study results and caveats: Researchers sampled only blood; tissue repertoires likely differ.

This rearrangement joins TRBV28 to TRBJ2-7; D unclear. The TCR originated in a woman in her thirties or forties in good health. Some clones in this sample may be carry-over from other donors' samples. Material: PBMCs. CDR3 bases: TGTGCCAGCAGCCTCACAGATAGATGGTACGAGCAGTACTTC. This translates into CASSLTDRWYEQYF.